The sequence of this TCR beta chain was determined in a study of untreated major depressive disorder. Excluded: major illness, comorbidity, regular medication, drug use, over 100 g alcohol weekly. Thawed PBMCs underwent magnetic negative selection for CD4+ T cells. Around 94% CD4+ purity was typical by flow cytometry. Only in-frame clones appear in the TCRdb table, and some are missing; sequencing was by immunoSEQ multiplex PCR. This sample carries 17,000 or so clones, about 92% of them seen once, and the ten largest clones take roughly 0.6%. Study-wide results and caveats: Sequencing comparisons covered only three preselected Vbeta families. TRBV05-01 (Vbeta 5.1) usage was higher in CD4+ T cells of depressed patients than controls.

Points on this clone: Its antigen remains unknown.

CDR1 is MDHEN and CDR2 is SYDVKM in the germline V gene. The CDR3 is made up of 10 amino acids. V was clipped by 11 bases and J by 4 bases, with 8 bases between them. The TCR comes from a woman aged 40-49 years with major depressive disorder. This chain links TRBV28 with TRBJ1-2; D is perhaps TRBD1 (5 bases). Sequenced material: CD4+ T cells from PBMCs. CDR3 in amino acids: CAWGPYGYTF. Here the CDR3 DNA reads TGTGCCTGGGGCCCCTATGGCTACACCTTC.